This T cell receptor (beta chain) was recorded in a study of blood T cell repertoires in COVID-19. Some clones are missing from TCRdb's copy, which holds only in-frame ones; the method was immunoSEQ multiplex PCR. The sample shows roughly 290,000 clones, around 85% of them seen only once. CDR1 is SGHRS, CDR2 YFSETQ, per germline. This CDR3 contains 15 residues. The ends were cut back, 2 bases at V and 5 bases at J, with 16 bases in the middle. This sequence was found in a human donor with COVID-19, enrolled during active disease. The donor label of this sample is uncertain. The chain joins TRBV5-1 to TRBJ2-5; D not certain. Sequenced: peripheral blood. For the CDR3, the DNA is TGCGCCAGCAGCTTTGTAGATTATTTAGAGGAGACCCAGTACTTC. Amino acids: CASSFVDYLEETQYF.